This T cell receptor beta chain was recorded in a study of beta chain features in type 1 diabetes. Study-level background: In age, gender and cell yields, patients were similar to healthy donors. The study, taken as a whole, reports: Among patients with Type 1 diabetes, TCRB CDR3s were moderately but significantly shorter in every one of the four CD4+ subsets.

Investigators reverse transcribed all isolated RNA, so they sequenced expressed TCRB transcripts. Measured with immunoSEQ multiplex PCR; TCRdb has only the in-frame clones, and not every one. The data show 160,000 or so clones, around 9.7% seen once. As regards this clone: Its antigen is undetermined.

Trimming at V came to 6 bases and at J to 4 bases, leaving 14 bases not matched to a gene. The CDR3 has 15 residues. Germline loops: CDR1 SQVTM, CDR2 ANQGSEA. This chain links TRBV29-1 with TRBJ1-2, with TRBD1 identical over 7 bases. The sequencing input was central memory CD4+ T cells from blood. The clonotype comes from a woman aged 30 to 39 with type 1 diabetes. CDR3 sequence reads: CSVPAGGTVIYGYTF. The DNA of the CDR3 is TGCAGCGTGCCGGCCGGCGGGACAGTCATCTATGGCTACACCTTC.